This entry describes one T cell receptor (beta chain). This clone was observed a few times. What antigen it recognizes has not been identified. One junction end does not reproduce the germline sequence, and a read error may be involved. From the germline V gene, CDR1 is SGHAT and CDR2 is FQNNGV. Spanning cysteine to phenylalanine, the CDR3 consists of 13 amino acids. Only the CDR3 region is kept as DNA, spanning 39 bases read in frame from base 1. The data derive from a study of blood T cell repertoires in COVID-19 (dated by TCRdb to 2018 to 2020). Study-wide context: Samples from collaborators originated in the United States, Italy and Spain and spanned both the acute and convalescent phases of COVID-19. The samples were drawn from two sources: the first 160 participants of the ongoing ImmuneRACE study, and fewer than 1,500 subjects contributed by 6 global collaborators. Subjects who had been exposed to COVID-19, were actively infected with it, or had recovered from it provided the deeply sampled blood TCRbeta repertoires that made up the dataset. Where available, HLA class I and class II types were taken from metadata supplied by the sample provider and were not determined by assay-based typing. The sample metadata nearly always contained a de-identified subject ID, COVID-19 status, age in years and sex. A freely available public database, intended as a resource for researchers studying the immune response to SARS-CoV-2, is where the repertoires were released. The material from the prospective study consisted of cDNA or gDNA derived from T cells, B-cell-depleted T cells, or PBMCs.

What the authors observed across the whole study: How much clinical and demographic metadata was included differed by source and by participant, and the metadata was provided uncurated.

Participants in the prospective study were enrolled through a virtual design, were aged roughly 18 to 90 years, and lived in roughly 24 United States geographic areas. Cohort assignment in the prospective study relied on participant-reported clinical history from a screening survey and a study questionnaire. Recovered participants in ImmuneRACE Cohort 3 were defined by two consecutive negative NP/OP PCR tests, clearance by a healthcare professional, or resolution of symptoms. In the prospective study, whole blood, serum and a nasopharyngeal or oropharyngeal swab were collected from each participant by mobile phlebotomists. Prospective study participants could optionally give additional blood draws and questionnaires over a roughly 2-month period. Before DNA extraction, blood samples from the prospective study were shipped at room temperature or frozen. TCRbeta CDR3 regions were amplified from genomic DNA using the immunoSEQ Assay, a bias-controlled multiplex PCR. The published analysis was carried out like this. The number of nucleated cells in each sample was estimated from the amplification of reference gene primers within the assay. Sequence reads were collapsed and filtered to measure the absolute abundance of every unique TCRbeta CDR3 rearrangement. For each sample, productive Simpson clonality was calculated as the square root of Simpson's diversity index across productive rearrangements. Here the immuneACCESS table is served through TCRdb, limited to in-frame sequences with V and J called. Missing clones are a known gap in these copies; in checked studies unresolved V genes cover under half, and the rest lacks a known reason. V, J and clone size are those of that table, while D and trimming were read from the DNA. The sample data list approximately 200,000 clones, and 85% of these were observed just once. Around a sixth of the sample lies in the top ten.

The chain couples TRBV11-2 to TRBJ2-7; the junction holds 15 bases that match TRBD2. The sequence came from a middle-aged man who had recovered from COVID-19. The sequencing input was PBMCs or T cells enriched from blood (not recorded which). For the CDR3, the sequence is CATRGGLAGGPDF. The bases read TGTGCCACGCGAGGTGGACTAGCGGGAGGGCCGGACTTC.